Listed below are T cell receptor beta chains from one sample, sequenced in a study of blood T cells in healthy people across ages. MiXCR, run by TCRdb on the 5' RACE reads, gives a single entry per CDR3 protein. The repertoire holds fewer than 800,000 distinct CDR3 sequences, with 32% as singletons. The material sequenced was blood. Every receptor here comes from a woman older than 75 in good health. Each CDR3 is given with its conserved first and last residue. A D gene is named only where the DNA matches it firmly. Rows give clone size only sometimes, using once, few, many, or a class for an expanded clone.

D gene,clone size,J gene,V gene,CDR3 DNA,CDR3 protein
.,few,TRBJ1-1,TRBV11-2,TGTGCCAGCAGCTTAGTGGGTATAGGGGCAGCTTTCTTT,CASSLVGIGAAFF
.,.,TRBJ1-1,TRBV2,TGTGCCAGCAGTGCGACGGTCTCAATTCGTGAAGCTTTCTTT,CASSATVSIREAFF
TRBD1,.,TRBJ1-5,TRBV18,TGTGCCAGCTCACCAGTTACAGGGGGCGCGGGTCAGCCCCAGCATTTT,CASSPVTGGAGQPQHF
.,.,TRBJ2-7,TRBV20-1,TGCAGCTACGGGGCCTCCTCGGGCTACGAGCAGTACTTC,CSYGASSGYEQYF
.,.,TRBJ1-2,TRBV18,TGTGCCAGCTCACCGGCAGGGGACGGCTACACCTTC,CASSPAGDGYTF
TRBD1,.,TRBJ2-4,TRBV27,TGTGCCAGCAGTTGGACAGGGTTGCATCTAGCCAAAAACATTCAGTACTTC,CASSWTGLHLAKNIQYF
.,many,TRBJ1-1,TRBV6-1,TGTGCCAGCAGTGCCGAACACGGTTTGAACACTGAAGCTTTCTTT,CASSAEHGLNTEAFF
TRBD2,many,TRBJ2-1,TRBV27,TGTGCCAGCAGTTACGGGGGGGCGGGAAATGAGCAGTTCTTC,CASSYGGAGNEQFF
.,few,TRBJ1-2,TRBV2,TGTGCCAGCAGGGACATCCTGGATTTCTATGGCTACACCTTC,CASRDILDFYGYTF
TRBD1,few,TRBJ2-1,TRBV18,TGTGCCAGCTCACCACAGGGGGCGGTCCTCAATGAGCAGTTCTTC,CASSPQGAVLNEQFF
TRBD1,.,TRBJ2-7,TRBV19,TGTGCCAGTAGTATCGACAGGGGCCCCTACGAGCAGTACTTC,CASSIDRGPYEQYF
.,many,TRBJ2-7,TRBV9,TGTGCCAGCAGCGTAGCAAGCAGTCCCCTTTCCTACGAGCAGTACTTC,CASSVASSPLSYEQYF
TRBD2,.,TRBJ2-5,TRBV20-1,TGCAGTGCTAGAACGAGCGGGGGATTGGAGACCCAGTACTTC,CSARTSGGLETQYF
.,few,TRBJ1-4,TRBV29-1,TGCAGCGTTGGGTGGACGCTGGAAAAACTGTTTTTT,CSVGWTLEKLFF
.,many,TRBJ1-2,TRBV5-1,TGCGCCAGCAGCTTGGAGGGTTGGTATGGCTACACCTTC,CASSLEGWYGYTF
.,many,TRBJ2-7,TRBV6-1,TGTGCCAGCAGTGTTCGACGGGCCTACGAGCAGTACTTC,CASSVRRAYEQYF
.,few,TRBJ2-7,TRBV5-4,TGTGCCAGCAGCCCGGAGAGCAGCTCCTACGAGCAGTACTTC,CASSPESSSYEQYF
.,.,TRBJ2-3,TRBV7-9,TGTGCCAGCAGCTTAGCGATAGGAAATACGCAGTATTTT,CASSLAIGNTQYF
.,.,TRBJ1-1,TRBV7-2,TGTGCCAGCAGCGCCGAAACAGGGTCGCGGGCAGAAGCTTTCTTT,CASSAETGSRAEAFF
.,many,TRBJ2-7,TRBV6-6,TGTGCCAGCAGTTACGAGATTTCGCCTAGACGAGTCTACGAGCAGTACTTC,CASSYEISPRRVYEQYF
TRBD2,many,TRBJ2-3,TRBV2,TGTGCCAGCAGTTCAAGCGGGGGGCAGAGCACAGATACGCAGTATTTT,CASSSSGGQSTDTQYF
TRBD1,.,TRBJ1-6,TRBV7-8,TGTGCCAGCAGCTTAGTATCGAACAGGGGATATGGGAATTCACCCCTCCACTTT,CASSLVSNRGYGNSPLHF
.,few,TRBJ2-3,TRBV27,TGTGCCAGCAGCGGTGCGTGGGCAGATACGCAGTATTTT,CASSGAWADTQYF
TRBD2,.,TRBJ2-5,TRBV28,TGTGCCAGCAGTCCGGGGGGACCCAACCAAGAGACCCAGTACTTC,CASSPGGPNQETQYF
.,once,TRBJ2-3,TRBV28,TGTGCCAGCAGGTCGGGGAGTTATCTTACAGATACGCAGTATTTT,CASRSGSYLTDTQYF
TRBD1,.,TRBJ2-7,TRBV29-1,TGCAGCGTCACAGGGGGCCCCTACGAGCAGTACTTC,CSVTGGPYEQYF
TRBD1,.,TRBJ2-5,TRBV7-3,TGTGCCAGCAGCTATGGGACAGGGAGGGAAGAGACCCAGTACTTC,CASSYGTGREETQYF
.,few,TRBJ1-5,TRBV10-3,TGTGCCACCGGGGAGGGGAATCAGCCCCAGCATTTT,CATGEGNQPQHF
.,many,TRBJ2-1,TRBV18,TGTGCCAGCTCACAAGCTCGTGGTACCTACAATGAGCAGTTCTTC,CASSQARGTYNEQFF
.,many,TRBJ1-2,TRBV7-2,TGTGCCAGCAGCAACCTATACGAGGGCGGCTACACCTTC,CASSNLYEGGYTF
TRBD2,many,TRBJ2-5,TRBV3-1,TGTGCCAGCAGAGGGGGACTAGCGTCCAAAGAGACCCAGTACTTC,CASRGGLASKETQYF
.,many,TRBJ2-5,TRBV20-1,TGCAGTGCTCGGGTCTCCGGGTGGTCCGTCCAAGAGACCCAGTACTTC,CSARVSGWSVQETQYF
.,few,TRBJ2-3,TRBV29-1,TGCAGCGTTGGTTCAGATACGCAGTATTTT,CSVGSDTQYF
.,many,TRBJ1-2,TRBV6-2/TRBV6-3,TGTGCCAGCAGTTGGGCAGGGGATGGCTACACCTTC,CASSWAGDGYTF
.,.,TRBJ2-7,TRBV30,TGTGCCTGGAGTCCACGGGGCGTTCAGGGCGAGCAGTACTTC,CAWSPRGVQGEQYF
TRBD2,many,TRBJ2-1,TRBV5-1,TGCGCCAGCAGCGAATCCAGCGGGGGGGATGAGTTCTTC,CASSESSGGDEFF
.,few,TRBJ1-1,TRBV12-5,TGTGCTAGTGGTTTGCCAGGGCCGGGCGGGAACACTGAAGCTTTCTTT,CASGLPGPGGNTEAFF
TRBD2,.,TRBJ2-7,TRBV7-8,TGTGCCAGCAGCCCCCTAGGCATAGCGGGGGGGCGAAACAATGAGCAGTACTTC,CASSPLGIAGGRNNEQYF
TRBD2,many,TRBJ2-1,TRBV20-1,TGCAGTGCTAGACGGGGCGGGGGGTTCAACAATGAGCAGTTCTTC,CSARRGGGFNNEQFF
.,many,TRBJ2-1,TRBV6-6,TGTGCCAGCAGTTACGGCGAAGACTACAATGAGCAGTTCTTC,CASSYGEDYNEQFF
.,few,TRBJ1-3,TRBV9,TGTGCCGGCAGCGTGGCGTGGGGGAGTGGAAACACCATATATTTT,CAGSVAWGSGNTIYF
.,.,TRBJ1-1,TRBV20-1,TGCAGTGCTAGGCTAAGACAGACCCTTACTGAAGCTTTCTTT,CSARLRQTLTEAFF
.,.,TRBJ1-1,TRBV5-5,TGTGCCAGCAGCTTGCGGAGTCAGGGAACCACTGAAGCTTTCTTT,CASSLRSQGTTEAFF
TRBD1,.,TRBJ1-6,TRBV11-2,TGTGCCAGCAGCTTATACTCCGGGACAGATTATAATTCACCCCTCCACTTT,CASSLYSGTDYNSPLHF
.,.,TRBJ1-2,TRBV20-1,TGCAGTGCTAATACAAACACTTTCTATGGCTACACCTTC,CSANTNTFYGYTF
.,many,TRBJ2-3,TRBV7-6,TGTGCCAGCAGCTCGACTAGAAGTAACACAGATACGCAGTATTTT,CASSSTRSNTDTQYF
TRBD1,many,TRBJ1-2,TRBV5-1,TGCGCCAGCAGCTTGGACGGACAGGGGGCGCGAGGCTACACCTTC,CASSLDGQGARGYTF
.,.,TRBJ1-2,TRBV20-1,TGCAGTGCTGTGGACAGACTGAACTATGGCTACACCTTC,CSAVDRLNYGYTF
TRBD1,many,TRBJ2-6,TRBV18,TGTGCCAGCTTACAGGGACAGTTTGTTTCTGGGGCCAACGTCCTGACTTTC,CASLQGQFVSGANVLTF
.,many,TRBJ2-7,TRBV18,TGTGCCAGCTCACCACCGACAATAGGTACCTACGAGCAGTACTTC,CASSPPTIGTYEQYF
.,.,TRBJ1-2,TRBV27,TGTGCCAGCAGTCCACAGGTCGGCTATGGCTACACTTTC,CASSPQVGYGYTF
.,.,TRBJ2-1,TRBV20-1,TGCAGTGCAGAAAGCCCCGGGGGCTACAATGAGCAGTTCTTC,CSAESPGGYNEQFF
.,many,TRBJ1-2,TRBV2,TGTGCCAGCAGTGTCCGCAACTATGGCTACACCTTC,CASSVRNYGYTF
TRBD2,few,TRBJ2-5,TRBV3-1,TGTGCCAGCAGCCCAGGGACTAGCGGAAACTTAGAGACCCAGTACTTC,CASSPGTSGNLETQYF